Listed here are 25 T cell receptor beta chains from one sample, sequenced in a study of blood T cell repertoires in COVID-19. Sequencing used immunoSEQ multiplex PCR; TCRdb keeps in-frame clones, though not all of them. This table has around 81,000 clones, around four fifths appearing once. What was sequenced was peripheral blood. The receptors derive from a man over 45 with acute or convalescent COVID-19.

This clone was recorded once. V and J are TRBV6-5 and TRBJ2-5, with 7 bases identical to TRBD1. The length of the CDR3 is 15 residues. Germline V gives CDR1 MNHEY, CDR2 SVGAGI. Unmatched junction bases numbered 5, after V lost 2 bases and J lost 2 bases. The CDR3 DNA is TGTGCCAGCAGTTACACTAAGGGACAGCAAGAGACCCAGTACTTC. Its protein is CASSYTKGQQETQYF.

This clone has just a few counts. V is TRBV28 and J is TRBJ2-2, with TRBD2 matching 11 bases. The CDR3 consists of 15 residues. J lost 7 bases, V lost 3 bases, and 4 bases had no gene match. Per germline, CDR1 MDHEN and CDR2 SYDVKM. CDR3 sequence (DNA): TGTGCCAGCAGTTTCGTAGCGGGAGGGATCGGGGAGCTGTTTTTT. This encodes CASSFVAGGIGELFF.

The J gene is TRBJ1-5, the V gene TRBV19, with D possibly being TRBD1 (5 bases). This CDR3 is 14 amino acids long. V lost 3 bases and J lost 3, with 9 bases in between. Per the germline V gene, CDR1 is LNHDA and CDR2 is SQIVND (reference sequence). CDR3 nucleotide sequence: TGTGCCAGTAGTATGTCAGGGTTCAATCAGCCCCAGCATTTT. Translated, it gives CASSMSGFNQPQHF.

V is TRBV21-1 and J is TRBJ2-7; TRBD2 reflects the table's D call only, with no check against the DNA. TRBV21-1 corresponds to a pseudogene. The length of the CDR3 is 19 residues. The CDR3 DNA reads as TGTGCCAGCACCACACATCATGGGACTAGCGGGAGAGGGGCTGCCGAGCAGTACTTC. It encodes CASTTHHGTSGRGAAEQYF.

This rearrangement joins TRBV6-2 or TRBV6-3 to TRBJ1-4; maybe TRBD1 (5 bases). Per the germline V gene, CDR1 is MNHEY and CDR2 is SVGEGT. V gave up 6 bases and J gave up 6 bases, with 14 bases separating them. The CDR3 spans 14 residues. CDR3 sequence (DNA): TGTGCCAGCAGCTCTCGTTCGGGGGATGAAAAACTGTTTTTT. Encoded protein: CASSSRSGDEKLFF.

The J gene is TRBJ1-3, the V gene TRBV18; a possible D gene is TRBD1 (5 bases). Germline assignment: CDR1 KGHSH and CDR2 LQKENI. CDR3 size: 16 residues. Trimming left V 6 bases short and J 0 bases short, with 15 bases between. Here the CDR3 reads CASSVGLFGSGNTIYF. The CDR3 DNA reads TGTGCCAGCTCCGTGGGACTTTTCGGCTCTGGAAACACCATATATTTT.

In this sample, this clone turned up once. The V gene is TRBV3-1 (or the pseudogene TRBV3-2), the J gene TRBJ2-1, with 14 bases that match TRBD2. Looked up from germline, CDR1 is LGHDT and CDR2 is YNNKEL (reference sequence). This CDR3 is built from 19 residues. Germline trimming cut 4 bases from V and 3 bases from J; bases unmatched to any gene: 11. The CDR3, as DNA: TGTGCCAGCAGCCCAACCCCGGGACTAGCGGGAGTACTCTACAATGAGCAGTTCTTC. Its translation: CASSPTPGLAGVLYNEQFF.

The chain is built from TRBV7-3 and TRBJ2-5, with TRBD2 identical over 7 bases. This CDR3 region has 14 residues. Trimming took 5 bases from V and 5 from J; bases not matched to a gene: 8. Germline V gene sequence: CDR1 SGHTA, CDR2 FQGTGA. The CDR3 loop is CASSRGVGVETQYF. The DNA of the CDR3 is TGTGCCAGCAGCCGGGGGGTCGGTGTGGAGACCCAGTACTTC.

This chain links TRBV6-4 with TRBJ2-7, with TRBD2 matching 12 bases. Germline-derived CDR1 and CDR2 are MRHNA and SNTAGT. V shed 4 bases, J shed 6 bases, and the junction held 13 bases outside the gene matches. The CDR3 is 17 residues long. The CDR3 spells CASSVLAGGPHFCEQYF. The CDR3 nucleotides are TGTGCCAGCAGTGTCCTAGCGGGAGGGCCCCACTTTTGCGAGCAGTACTTC.

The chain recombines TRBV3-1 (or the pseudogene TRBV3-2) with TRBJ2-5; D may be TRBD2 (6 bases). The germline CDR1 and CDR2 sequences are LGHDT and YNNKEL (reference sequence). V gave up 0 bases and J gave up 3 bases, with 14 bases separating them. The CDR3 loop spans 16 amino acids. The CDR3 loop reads CASSQEGRLGKETQYF. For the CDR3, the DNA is TGTGCCAGCAGCCAAGAAGGGCGACTAGGTAAAGAGACCCAGTACTTC.

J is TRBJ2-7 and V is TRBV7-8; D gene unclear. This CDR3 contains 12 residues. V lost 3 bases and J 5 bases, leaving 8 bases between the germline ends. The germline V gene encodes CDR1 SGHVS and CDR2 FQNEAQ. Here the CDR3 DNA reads TGTGCCAGCAGCTTGAGTCTAGACGAGCAGTACTTC. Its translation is CASSLSLDEQYF.

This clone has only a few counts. CDR3 nucleotides: TGTGCCAGCTGCGGCGGTCCGCAAGAGACCCAGTACTTC. It translates to CASCGGPQETQYF. The genes are TRBV6-4 and TRBJ2-5; no clear D. CDR3 length: 13 amino acids. Germline CDR1 and CDR2: MRHNA and SNTAGT. Trimming pared 8 bases from V and 2 bases from J, leaving 12 bases between.

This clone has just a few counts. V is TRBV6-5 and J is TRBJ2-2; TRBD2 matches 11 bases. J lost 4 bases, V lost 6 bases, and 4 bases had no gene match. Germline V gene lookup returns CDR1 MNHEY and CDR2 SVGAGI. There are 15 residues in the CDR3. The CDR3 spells CASRPGTSGTGELFF. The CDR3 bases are TGTGCCAGCAGACCCGGGACTAGCGGCACCGGGGAGCTGTTTTTT.

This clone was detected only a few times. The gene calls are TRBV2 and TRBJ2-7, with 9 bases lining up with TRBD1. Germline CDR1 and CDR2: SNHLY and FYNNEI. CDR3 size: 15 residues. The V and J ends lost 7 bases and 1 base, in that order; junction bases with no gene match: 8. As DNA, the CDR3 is TGTGCCAGCAAGACCGGGACAGGGCCTTCCTACGAGCAGTACTTC. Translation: CASKTGTGPSYEQYF.

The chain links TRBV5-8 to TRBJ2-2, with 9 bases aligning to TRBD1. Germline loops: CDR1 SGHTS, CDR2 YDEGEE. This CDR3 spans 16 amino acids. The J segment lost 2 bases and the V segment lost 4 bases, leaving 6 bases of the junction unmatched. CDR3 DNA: TGTGCCAGCAGCCTGAGACAGGGGGGAAACACCGGGGAGCTGTTTTTT. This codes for CASSLRQGGNTGELFF.

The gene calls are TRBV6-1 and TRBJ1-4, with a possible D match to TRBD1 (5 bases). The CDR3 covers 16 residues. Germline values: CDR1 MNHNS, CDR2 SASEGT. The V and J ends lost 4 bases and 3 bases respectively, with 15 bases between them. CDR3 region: CASSGRLTASNEKLFF. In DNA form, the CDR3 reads TGTGCCAGCAGTGGCCGGCTGACAGCTTCTAATGAAAAACTGTTTTTT.

The CDR3 loop reads CASSLQDNQPQHF. CDR3 sequence (DNA): TGTGCCAGCAGCTTGCAGGACAATCAGCCCCAGCATTTT. This chain links TRBV5-6 with TRBJ1-5; no reliable D call. This CDR3 contains 13 residues. Germline lookup yields CDR1 SGHDT and CDR2 YYEEEE. Trimming removed 1 base from V and 3 bases from J, with 5 bases in between. The full variable domain, rest sourced from reference TRBV5-6 and TRBJ1-5, is DAGVTQSPTHLIKTRGQQVTLRCSPKSGHDTVSWYQQALGQGPQFIFQYYEEEERQRGNFPDRFSGHQFPNYSSELNVNALLLGDSALYLCASSLQDNQPQHFGDGTRLSIL.

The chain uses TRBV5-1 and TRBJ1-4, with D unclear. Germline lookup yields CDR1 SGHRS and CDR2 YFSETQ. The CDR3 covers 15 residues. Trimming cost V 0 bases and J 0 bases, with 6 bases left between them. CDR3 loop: CASSLDRSTNEKLFF. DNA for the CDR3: TGCGCCAGCAGCTTGGACAGATCAACTAATGAAAAACTGTTTTTT.

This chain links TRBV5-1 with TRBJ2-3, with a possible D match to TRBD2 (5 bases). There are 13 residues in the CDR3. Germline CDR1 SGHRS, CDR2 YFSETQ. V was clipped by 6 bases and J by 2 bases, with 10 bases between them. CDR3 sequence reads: CASTRLNTDTQYF. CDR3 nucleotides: TGCGCCAGCACCCGACTAAACACAGATACGCAGTATTTT.

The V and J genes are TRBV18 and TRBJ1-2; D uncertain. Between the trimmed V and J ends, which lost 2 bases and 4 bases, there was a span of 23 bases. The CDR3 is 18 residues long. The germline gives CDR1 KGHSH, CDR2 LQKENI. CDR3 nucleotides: TGTGCCAGCTCACCAACTATGAGCGTCGGCAGAGAATTCTATGGCTACACCTTC. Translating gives CASSPTMSVGREFYGYTF.

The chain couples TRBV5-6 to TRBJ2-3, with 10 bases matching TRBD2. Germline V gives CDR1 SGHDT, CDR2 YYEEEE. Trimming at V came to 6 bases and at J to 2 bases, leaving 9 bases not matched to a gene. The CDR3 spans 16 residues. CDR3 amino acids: CASNKRSGRDTDTQYF. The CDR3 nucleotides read TGTGCCAGCAACAAACGGAGCGGGAGGGACACAGATACGCAGTATTTT.

CDR3 sequence: CASSLTDRSHTEAFF. The DNA of the CDR3 is TGTGCCAGCAGCTTAACCGACAGGTCTCACACTGAAGCTTTCTTT. This chain uses TRBV5-4 with TRBJ1-1; perhaps TRBD1 as D (6 bases). Germline V gene sequence: CDR1 SGHNT, CDR2 YYREEE (reference sequence). The CDR3 is 15 residues long. Trimming pared 2 bases from V and 3 bases from J, leaving 14 bases between.

CDR3 loop: CAWAGGERTDTQYF. In DNA form, the CDR3 reads TGTGCCTGGGCAGGCGGGGAACGCACAGATACGCAGTATTTT. The rearrangement joins TRBV30 to TRBJ2-3; D possibly corresponds to TRBD2 (6 bases). V lost 5 bases and J lost 1, with 13 bases in between. This CDR3 comprises 14 residues. Looked up from germline, CDR1 is GTSNPN and CDR2 is SVGIG (reference sequence).

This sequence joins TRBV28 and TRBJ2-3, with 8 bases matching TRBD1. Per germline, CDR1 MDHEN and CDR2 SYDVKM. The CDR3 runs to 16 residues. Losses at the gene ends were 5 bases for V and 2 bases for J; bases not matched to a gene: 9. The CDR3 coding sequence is TGTGCCAGCAGTGCTCGGACAGGGACCAACACAGATACGCAGTATTTT. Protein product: CASSARTGTNTDTQYF. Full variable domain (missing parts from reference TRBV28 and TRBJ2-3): DVKVTQSSRYLVKRTGEKVFLECVQDMDHENMFWYRQDPGLGLRLIYFSYDVKMKEKGDIPEGYSVSREKKERFSLILESASTNQTSMYLCASSARTGTNTDTQYFGPGTRLTVL.

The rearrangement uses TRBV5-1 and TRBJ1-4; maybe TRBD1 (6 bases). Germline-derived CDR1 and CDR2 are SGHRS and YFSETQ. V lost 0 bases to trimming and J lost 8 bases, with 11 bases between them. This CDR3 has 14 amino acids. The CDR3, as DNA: TGCGCCAGCAGCTTGGGGGCCACAGGGGAAAAACTGTTTTTT. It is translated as CASSLGATGEKLFF.